Sequencing of this T cell receptor (beta chain) was carried out in a study of cytomegalovirus exposure and HLA in healthy donors. PCR employed 60 Vbeta and 13 Jbeta primers. TCRdb keeps only in-frame clones here, not all; method: immunoSEQ multiplex PCR. The sample gives approximately 300,000 clones, 75% to 85% of which show up once; about 0.3% is in the top ten. The CDR3 totals 18 residues. Trimming removed 0 bases from V and 5 bases from J; junction bases left unmatched: 14. The germline gives CDR1 GTSNPN, CDR2 SVGIG (reference sequence). The J gene is TRBJ2-5, the V gene TRBV30; 11 bases fit TRBD2. The sample consisted of PBMCs. This clonotype originated in a girl aged 2-9 years in good health and CMV-seronegative. The CDR3, as DNA: TGTGCCTGGAGTGTATATGCTCTAGCGGGAGGAGGTGTGGAGACCCAGTACTTC. It is translated as CAWSVYALAGGGVETQYF. The full variable domain, rest sourced from reference TRBV30 and TRBJ2-5, is SQTIHQWPATLVQPVGSPLSLECTVEGTSNPNLYWYRQAAGRGLQLLFYSVGIGQISSEVPQNLSASRPQDRQFILSSKKLLLSDSGFYLCAWSVYALAGGGVETQYFGPGTRLLVL.